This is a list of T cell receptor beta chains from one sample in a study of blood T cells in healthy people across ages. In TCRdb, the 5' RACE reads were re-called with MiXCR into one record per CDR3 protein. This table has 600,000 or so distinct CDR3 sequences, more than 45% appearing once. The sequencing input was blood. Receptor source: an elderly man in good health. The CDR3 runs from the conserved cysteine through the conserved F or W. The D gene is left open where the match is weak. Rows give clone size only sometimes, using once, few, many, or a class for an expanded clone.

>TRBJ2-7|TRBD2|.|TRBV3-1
CASSQSVAGGYEQYF
TGTGCCAGCAGCCAGTCGGTAGCGGGGGGCTACGAGCAGTACTTC
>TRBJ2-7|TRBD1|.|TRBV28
CASSSPGQSLSYEQYF
TGTGCCAGCAGTTCACCGGGACAGAGCCTCTCCTACGAGCAGTACTTC
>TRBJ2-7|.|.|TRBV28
CASSFGRVFEQYF
TGTGCCAGCAGTTTTGGCAGGGTGTTCGAGCAGTACTTC
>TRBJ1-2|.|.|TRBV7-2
CASSRGPGADYGYTF
TGTGCCAGCAGCCGGGGGCCGGGGGCGGACTATGGCTACACCTTC
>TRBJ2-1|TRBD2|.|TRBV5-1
CASSLGSGLAGLDEQFF
TGCGCCAGCAGCTTGGGTTCAGGGCTAGCGGGGTTGGATGAGCAGTTCTTC
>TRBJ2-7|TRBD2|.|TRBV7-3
CASSPGGAFYEQYF
TGTGCCAGCAGCCCCGGGGGGGCGTTCTACGAGCAGTACTTC
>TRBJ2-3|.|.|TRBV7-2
CASKEEGGPTDTQYF
TGTGCCAGCAAGGAGGAGGGAGGACCCACAGATACGCAGTATTTT
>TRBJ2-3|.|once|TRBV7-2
CASRFPESSTDTQYF
TGTGCCAGCAGATTCCCAGAGAGTAGCACAGATACGCAGTATTTT
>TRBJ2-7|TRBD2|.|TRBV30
CAWRKSSGQNYNEQYF
TGTGCCTGGCGAAAATCTAGCGGGCAAAACTACAATGAGCAGTACTTC
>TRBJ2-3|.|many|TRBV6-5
CASHPTGDGDTQYF
TGTGCCAGCCACCCGACCGGGGACGGAGATACGCAGTATTTT
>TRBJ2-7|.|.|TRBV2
CASSEQGIVRYEQYF
TGTGCCAGCAGTGAACAGGGAATCGTCCGCTACGAGCAGTACTTC
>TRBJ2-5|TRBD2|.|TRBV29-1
CSVEGASGGFQETQYF
TGCAGCGTTGAAGGGGCTAGCGGGGGTTTCCAAGAGACCCAGTACTTC
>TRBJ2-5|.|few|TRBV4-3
CASSRTFGPPDQETQYF
TGCGCCAGCAGCCGAACCTTCGGCCCCCCAGATCAAGAGACCCAGTACTTC
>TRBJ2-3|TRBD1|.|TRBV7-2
CASSHTRTGKTDTQYF
TGTGCCAGCAGCCATACTAGGACAGGGAAGACAGATACGCAGTATTTT
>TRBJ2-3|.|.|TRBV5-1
CASSHGTNTDTQYF
TGCGCCAGCAGCCACGGGACCAACACAGATACGCAGTATTTT
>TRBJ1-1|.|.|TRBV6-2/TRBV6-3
CASTDSRDAEAFF
TGTGCCAGCACCGACAGCAGGGACGCTGAAGCTTTCTTT
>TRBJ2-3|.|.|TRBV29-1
CSASASTDTQYF
TGCAGCGCTTCTGCTAGCACAGATACGCAGTATTTT
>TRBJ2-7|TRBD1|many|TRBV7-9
CASSLVGQVSYEQYF
TGTGCCAGCAGCTTAGTGGGACAGGTTTCCTACGAGCAGTACTTC
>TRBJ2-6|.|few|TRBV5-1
CASSLDPSSGANVLTF
TGCGCCAGCAGCTTGGATCCGAGCTCTGGGGCCAACGTCCTGACTTTC
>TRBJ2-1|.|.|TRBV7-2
CASSLVLAGMEQFF
TGTGCCAGCAGCTTAGTTTTGGCGGGAATGGAGCAGTTCTTC
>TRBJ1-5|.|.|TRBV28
CASSLGTEPLQPQHF
TGTGCCAGCAGTCTTGGGACGGAACCTCTTCAGCCCCAGCATTTT
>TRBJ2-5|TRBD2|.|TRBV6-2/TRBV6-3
CASNRGLAGLKETQYF
TGTGCCAGCAACCGAGGACTAGCGGGTTTAAAAGAGACCCAGTACTTC
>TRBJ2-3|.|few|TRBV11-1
CASSLQASPTDTQYF
TGTGCCAGCAGCTTACAGGCTAGTCCCACAGATACGCAGTATTTT
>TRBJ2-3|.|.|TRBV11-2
CASSFRGRSTDTQYF
TGTGCCAGCAGCTTTCGGGGTCGAAGCACAGATACGCAGTATTTT
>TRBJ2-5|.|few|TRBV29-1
CSATRGGETQYF
TGCAGCGCAACCCGGGGTGGAGAGACCCAGTACTTC